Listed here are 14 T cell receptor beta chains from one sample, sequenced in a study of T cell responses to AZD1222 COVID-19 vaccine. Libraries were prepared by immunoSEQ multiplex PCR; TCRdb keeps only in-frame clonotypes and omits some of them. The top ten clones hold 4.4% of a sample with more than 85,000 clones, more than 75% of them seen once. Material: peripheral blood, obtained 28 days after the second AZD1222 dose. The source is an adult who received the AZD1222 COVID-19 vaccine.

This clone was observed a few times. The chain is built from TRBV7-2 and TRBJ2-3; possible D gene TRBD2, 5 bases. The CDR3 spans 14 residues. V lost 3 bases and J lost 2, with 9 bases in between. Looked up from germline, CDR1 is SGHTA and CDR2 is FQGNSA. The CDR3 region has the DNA TGTGCCAGCAGCTTTGGGAGCAACACAGATACGCAGTATTTT. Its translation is CASSFGSNTDTQYF.

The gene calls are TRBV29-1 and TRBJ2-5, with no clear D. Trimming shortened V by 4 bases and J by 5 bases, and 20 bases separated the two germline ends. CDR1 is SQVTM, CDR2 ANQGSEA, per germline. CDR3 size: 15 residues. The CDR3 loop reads CSVVDLWPLRETQYF. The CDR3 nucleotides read TGCAGCGTTGTTGACCTCTGGCCTCTCCGGGAGACCCAGTACTTC.

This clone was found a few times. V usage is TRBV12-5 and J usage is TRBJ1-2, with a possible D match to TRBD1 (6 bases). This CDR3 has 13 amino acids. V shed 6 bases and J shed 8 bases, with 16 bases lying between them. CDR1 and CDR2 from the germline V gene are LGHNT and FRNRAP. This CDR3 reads CASGLGTFSGYTF. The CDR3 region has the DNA TGTGCTAGTGGCCTCGGGACATTCTCCGGCTACACCTTC.

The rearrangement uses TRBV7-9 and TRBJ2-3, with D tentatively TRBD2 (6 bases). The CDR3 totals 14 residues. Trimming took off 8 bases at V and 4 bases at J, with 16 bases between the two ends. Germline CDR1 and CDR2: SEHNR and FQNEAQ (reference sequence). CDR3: CASRSTGSADTQYF. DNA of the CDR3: TGTGCCAGCCGTTCTACCGGGAGTGCAGATACGCAGTATTTT.

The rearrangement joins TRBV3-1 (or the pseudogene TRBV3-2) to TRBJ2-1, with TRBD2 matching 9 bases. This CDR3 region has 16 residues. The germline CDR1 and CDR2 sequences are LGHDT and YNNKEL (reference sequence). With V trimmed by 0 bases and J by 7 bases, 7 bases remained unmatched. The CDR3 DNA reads TGTGCCAGCAGCCAAGATGGCGCTAGCGGGAAAAATGAGCAGTTCTTC. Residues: CASSQDGASGKNEQFF.

For the CDR3, the DNA is TGTGCCAGCAGCCAACAACAGGGCTCTGGCTACACCTTC. Translating it yields CASSQQQGSGYTF. V gene TRBV7-2 combines with J gene TRBJ1-2; TRBD1 might be the D (6 bases). The CDR3 is made up of 13 amino acids. V was clipped by 5 bases and J by 7 bases, with 14 bases between them. CDR1 and CDR2 (germline): SGHTA, FQGNSA.

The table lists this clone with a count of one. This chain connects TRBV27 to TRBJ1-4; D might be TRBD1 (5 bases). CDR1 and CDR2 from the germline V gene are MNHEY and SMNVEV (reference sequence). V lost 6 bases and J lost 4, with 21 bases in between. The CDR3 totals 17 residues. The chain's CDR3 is CASSQSKGPRLNEKLFF. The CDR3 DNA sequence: TGTGCCAGCAGCCAAAGCAAGGGGCCCCGGCTTAATGAAAAACTGTTTTTT.

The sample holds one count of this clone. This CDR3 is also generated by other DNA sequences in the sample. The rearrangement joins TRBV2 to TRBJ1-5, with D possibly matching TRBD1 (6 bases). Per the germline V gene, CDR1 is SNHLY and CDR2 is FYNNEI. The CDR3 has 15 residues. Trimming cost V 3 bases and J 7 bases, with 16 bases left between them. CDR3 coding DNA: TGTGCCAGCAGTGAGAGTGTAGGGGGGGGGCAGCCCCAGCATTTT. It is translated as CASSESVGGGQPQHF.

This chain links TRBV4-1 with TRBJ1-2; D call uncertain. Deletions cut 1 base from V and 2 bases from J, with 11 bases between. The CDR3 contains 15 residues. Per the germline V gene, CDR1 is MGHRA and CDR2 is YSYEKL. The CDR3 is CASSQVPTENYGYTF. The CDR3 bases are TGCGCCAGCAGCCAAGTTCCGACGGAGAACTATGGCTACACCTTC.

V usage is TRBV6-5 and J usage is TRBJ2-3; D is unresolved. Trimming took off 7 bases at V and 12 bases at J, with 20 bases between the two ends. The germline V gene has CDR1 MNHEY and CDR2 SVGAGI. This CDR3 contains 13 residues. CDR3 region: CASTLRQGSKQYF. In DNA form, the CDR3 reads TGTGCCAGCACCCTCCGCCAAGGGTCAAAACAGTATTTT.

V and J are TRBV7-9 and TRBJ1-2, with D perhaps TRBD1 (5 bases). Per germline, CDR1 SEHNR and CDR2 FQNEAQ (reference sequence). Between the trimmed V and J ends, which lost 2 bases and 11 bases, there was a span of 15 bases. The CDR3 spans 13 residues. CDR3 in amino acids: CASSLRNTGGYTF. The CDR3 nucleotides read TGTGCCAGCAGCTTAAGGAATACGGGGGGTTACACCTTC.

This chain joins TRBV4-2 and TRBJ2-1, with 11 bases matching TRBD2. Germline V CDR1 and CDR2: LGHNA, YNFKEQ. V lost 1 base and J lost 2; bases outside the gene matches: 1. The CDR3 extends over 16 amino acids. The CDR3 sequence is CASSQATSGTYNEQFF. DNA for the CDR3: TGTGCCAGCAGCCAAGCGACTAGCGGGACCTACAATGAGCAGTTCTTC.

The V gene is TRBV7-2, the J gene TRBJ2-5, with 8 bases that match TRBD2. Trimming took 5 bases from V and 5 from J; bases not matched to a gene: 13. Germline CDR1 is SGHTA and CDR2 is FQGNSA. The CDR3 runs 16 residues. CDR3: CASSPGGGGPRETQYF. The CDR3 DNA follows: TGTGCCAGCAGCCCCGGGGGGGGAGGGCCACGGGAGACCCAGTACTTC.

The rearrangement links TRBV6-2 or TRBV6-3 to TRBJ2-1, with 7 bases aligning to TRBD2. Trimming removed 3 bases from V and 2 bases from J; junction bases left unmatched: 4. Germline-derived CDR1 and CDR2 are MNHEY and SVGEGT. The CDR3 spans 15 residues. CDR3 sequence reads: CASSYDGLAYNEQFF. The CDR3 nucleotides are TGTGCCAGCAGTTATGATGGACTAGCCTACAATGAGCAGTTCTTC.